The clone carrying this T cell receptor (beta chain) was found a few times. Its specificity is unknown. The CDR3 loop spans 14 amino acids. Germline CDR1 and CDR2: SGHNT and YYREEE (reference sequence). The V end lost 3 bases, the J end lost 5 bases, and 11 bases lay between the germline ends. These data come from a study of OX40 agonist ivuxolimab in advanced cancers. Overall study context: Patients were given ivuxolimab, an antibody that agonizes OX40 (CD134).

Sequenced by immunoSEQ multiplex PCR; TCRdb stores in-frame clones only, minus some. The sample includes around 60,000 clones, less than 95% of them seen just once. Findings of the study overall: Relatively little clonal expansion, among the lowest observed, appeared in partial responders at 0.1-3.0 mg/kg. Low normalized T-cell clonal expansion was also seen in some nonresponders.

The material was CD4+ or CD8+ T cells sorted from blood, obtained in a trial of the OX40 agonist ivuxolimab. The chain has TRBV5-4 and TRBJ2-2; TRBD1 or TRBD2 may be the D gene (6 bases each). The clonotype originates from an adult with an advanced solid tumor such as melanoma, head and neck, liver or kidney cancer. DNA of the CDR3: TGTGCCAGCAGCTCTCGAGGGGGGACCGGGGAGCTGTTTTTT. As protein: CASSSRGGTGELFF.